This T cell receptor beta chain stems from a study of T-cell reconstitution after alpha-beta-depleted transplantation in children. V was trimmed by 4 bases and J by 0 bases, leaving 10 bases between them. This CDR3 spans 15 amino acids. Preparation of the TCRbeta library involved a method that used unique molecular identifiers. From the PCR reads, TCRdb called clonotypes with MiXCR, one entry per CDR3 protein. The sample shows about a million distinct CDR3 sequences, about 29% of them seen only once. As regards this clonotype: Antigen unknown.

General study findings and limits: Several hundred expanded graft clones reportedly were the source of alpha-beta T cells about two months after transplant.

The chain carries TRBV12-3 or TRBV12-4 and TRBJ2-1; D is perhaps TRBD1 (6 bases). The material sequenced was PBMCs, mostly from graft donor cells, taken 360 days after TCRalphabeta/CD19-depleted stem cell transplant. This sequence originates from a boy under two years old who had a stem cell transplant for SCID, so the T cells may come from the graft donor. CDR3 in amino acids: CASSSNRVSYNEQFF. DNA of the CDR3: TGTGCCAGCAGTTCGAACAGGGTCTCCTACAATGAGCAGTTCTTC.